The 6 T cell receptor beta chains given below trace back to one sample, sequenced in a study of a mutant IDH1 vaccine in newly diagnosed glioma. The data were produced by immunoSEQ multiplex PCR, yet TCRdb's version contains in-frame clones alone and is incomplete. The sample has 42,000 or so clones; around 83% are singletons. No cognate antigen is known for these TCRs. As to time point: week 35, safety follow-up. Doses comprised 300 ug of mutant IDH1 20-mer peptide each, plus topical imiquimod. Specimen: PBMCs, collected from a glioma patient whose treatment included an IDH1 peptide vaccine. These receptors were taken from a woman aged 45-60 years with glioma.

The rearrangement joins TRBV5-1 to TRBJ1-1, with D possibly matching TRBD1 (6 bases). The CDR3 is 13 amino acids. Germline V CDR1 and CDR2: SGHRS, YFSETQ. Trimming pared 3 bases from V and 6 bases from J, leaving 12 bases between. CDR3 coding DNA: TGCGCCAGCAGCTCTTCTCAGGGGCCTGAAGCTTTCTTT. This encodes CASSSSQGPEAFF.

In its sample, this clone was seen once. The rearrangement joins TRBV6-1 to TRBJ2-7, with D possibly TRBD2 on 5 matching bases. V lost 4 bases and J 3 bases, leaving 16 bases between the germline ends. CDR1 and CDR2 from the germline V gene are MNHNS and SASEGT. This CDR3 region has 15 residues. CDR3 bases: TGTGCCAGCAGTGGGGAGCAGACCAATTACTACGAGCAGTACTTC. As protein: CASSGEQTNYYEQYF.

The CDR3 DNA is TGTGCCAGCAGCTCACAGGGGGTGATTTCCTACGAGCAGTACTTC. As protein: CASSSQGVISYEQYF. This chain joins TRBV16 and TRBJ2-7; 8 nucleotides match TRBD1. V lost 5 bases, J lost 1 base, and 7 bases stayed unmatched. CDR3 size: 15 residues. Germline CDR1 KGHSY, CDR2 FQNENV.

This chain joins TRBV5-1 and TRBJ2-7, with D tentatively TRBD2 (5 bases). V lost 4 bases and J 1 base, leaving 12 bases between the germline ends. The CDR3 spans 14 residues. Germline lookup yields CDR1 SGHRS and CDR2 YFSETQ. The CDR3 DNA is TGCGCCAGCAGCCTCCTGGACTTATCCTACGAGCAGTACTTC. Translating it yields CASSLLDLSYEQYF.

The rearrangement links TRBV4-1 to TRBJ2-3; D is possibly TRBD2 (8 bases). CDR3 size: 16 residues. Trimming took 4 bases from V and 0 from J, leaving 14 bases between them. The V gene's germline CDR1 is MGHRA and CDR2 YSYEKL. This chain's CDR3 is CASSPRGGQSTDTQYF. The CDR3 bases are TGCGCCAGCAGCCCCCGGGGGGGACAGAGCACAGATACGCAGTATTTT.

The rearrangement joins TRBV5-4 to TRBJ1-2, with a possible D match to TRBD1 (5 bases). This CDR3 contains 16 residues. Trimming removed 2 bases at V and 4 bases at J, with 18 bases between. Germline assignment: CDR1 SGHNT and CDR2 YYREEE (reference sequence). The CDR3 sequence: CASSFDGTALRYGYTF. The DNA of the CDR3 is TGTGCCAGCAGCTTCGATGGGACCGCTCTTCGCTATGGCTACACCTTC.